This TCR beta chain originates from a study of T cell responses to AZD1222 COVID-19 vaccine. General study findings and limits: A rise in Spike-specific TCR breadth and depth followed two AZD1222 doses. In a largely white British group with more females than males, clonal diversity was possibly underestimated.

This CDR3 comprises 15 residues. Germline V lookup: CDR1 MNHNS, CDR2 SASEGT. V shed 2 bases and J shed 6 bases, with 13 bases lying between them. Turning to this clone: Antigen unknown.

This table comes from immunoSEQ multiplex PCR, and its TCRdb copy is limited to in-frame clones, with some not included. The data contain approximately 130,000 clones, around 90% of them singletons. This sequence joins TRBV6-1 and TRBJ2-2, with a possible D match to TRBD1 (5 bases). This TCR came from an adult who received the MenACWY meningococcal vaccine as a control. Sample: peripheral blood, taken 28 days after the second dose of the MenACWY control vaccine. The DNA for the CDR3 is TGTGCCAGCAGTGAACGAATCTGGGGCCCCGGGGAGCTGTTTTTT. Its protein product is CASSERIWGPGELFF.